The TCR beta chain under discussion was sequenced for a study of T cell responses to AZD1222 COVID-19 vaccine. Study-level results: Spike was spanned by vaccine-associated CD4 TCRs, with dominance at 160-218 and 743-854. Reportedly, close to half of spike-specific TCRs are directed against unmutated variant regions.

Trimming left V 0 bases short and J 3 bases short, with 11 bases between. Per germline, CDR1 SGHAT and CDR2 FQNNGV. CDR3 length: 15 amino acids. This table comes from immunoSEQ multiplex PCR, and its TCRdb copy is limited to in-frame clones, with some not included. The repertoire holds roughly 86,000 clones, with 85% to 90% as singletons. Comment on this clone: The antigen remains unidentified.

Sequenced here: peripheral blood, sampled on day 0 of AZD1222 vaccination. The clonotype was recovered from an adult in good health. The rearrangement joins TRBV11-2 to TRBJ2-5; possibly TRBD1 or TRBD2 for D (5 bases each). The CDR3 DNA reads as TGTGCCAGCAGCTTAGATGGGGGATTAAAAGAGACCCAGTACTTC. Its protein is CASSLDGGLKETQYF.